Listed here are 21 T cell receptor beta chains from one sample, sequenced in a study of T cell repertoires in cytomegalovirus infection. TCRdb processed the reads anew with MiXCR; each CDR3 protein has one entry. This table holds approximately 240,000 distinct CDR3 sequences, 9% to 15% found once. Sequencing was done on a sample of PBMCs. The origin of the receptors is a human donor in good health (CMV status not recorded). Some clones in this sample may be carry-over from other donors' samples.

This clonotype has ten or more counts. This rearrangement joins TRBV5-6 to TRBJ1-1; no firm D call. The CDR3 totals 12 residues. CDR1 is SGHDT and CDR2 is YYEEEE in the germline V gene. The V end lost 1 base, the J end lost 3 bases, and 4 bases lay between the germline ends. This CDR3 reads CASSLLYTEAFF. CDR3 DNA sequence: TGTGCCAGCAGCTTGTTGTACACTGAAGCTTTCTTT.

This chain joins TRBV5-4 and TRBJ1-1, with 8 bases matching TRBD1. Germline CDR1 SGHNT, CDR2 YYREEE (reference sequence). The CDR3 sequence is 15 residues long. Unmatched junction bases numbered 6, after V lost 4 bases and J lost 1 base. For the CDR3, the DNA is TGTGCCAGCAGCCACCCGACAGGGGAGAACACTGAAGCTTTCTTT. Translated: CASSHPTGENTEAFF.

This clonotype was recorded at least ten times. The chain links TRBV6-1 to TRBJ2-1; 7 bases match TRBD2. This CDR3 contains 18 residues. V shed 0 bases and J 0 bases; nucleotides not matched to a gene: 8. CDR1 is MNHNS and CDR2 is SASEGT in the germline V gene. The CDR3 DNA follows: TGTGCCAGCAGTGAAGCGTGGAGCGGGACGAGCTCCTACAATGAGCAGTTCTTC. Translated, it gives CASSEAWSGTSSYNEQFF.

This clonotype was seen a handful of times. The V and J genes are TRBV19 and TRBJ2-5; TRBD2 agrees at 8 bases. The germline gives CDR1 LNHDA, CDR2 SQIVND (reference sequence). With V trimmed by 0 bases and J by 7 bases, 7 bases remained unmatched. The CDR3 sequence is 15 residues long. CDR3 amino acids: CASSIEPAGAATQYF. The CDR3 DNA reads TGTGCCAGTAGTATAGAACCAGCGGGAGCAGCGACCCAGTACTTC.

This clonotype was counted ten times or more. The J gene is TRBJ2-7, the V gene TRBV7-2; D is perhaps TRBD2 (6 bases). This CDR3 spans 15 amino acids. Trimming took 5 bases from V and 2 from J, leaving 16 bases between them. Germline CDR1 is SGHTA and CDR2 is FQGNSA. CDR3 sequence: CASSPGSSEPYEQYF. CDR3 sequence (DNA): TGTGCCAGCAGCCCTGGGTCTAGCGAACCCTACGAGCAGTACTTC.

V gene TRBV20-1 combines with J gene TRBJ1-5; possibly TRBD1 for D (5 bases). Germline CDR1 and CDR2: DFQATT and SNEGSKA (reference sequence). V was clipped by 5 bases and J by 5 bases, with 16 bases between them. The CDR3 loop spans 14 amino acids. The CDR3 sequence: CSALRDQPDQPQHF. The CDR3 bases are TGCAGTGCTCTCCGGGACCAGCCAGATCAGCCCCAGCATTTT.

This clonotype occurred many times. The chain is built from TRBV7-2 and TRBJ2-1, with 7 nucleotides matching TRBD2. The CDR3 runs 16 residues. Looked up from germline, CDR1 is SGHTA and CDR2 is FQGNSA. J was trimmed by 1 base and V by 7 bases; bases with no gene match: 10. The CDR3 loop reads CASTPRRGSSYNEQFF. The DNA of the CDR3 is TGTGCCAGCACCCCACGGCGCGGGAGTTCCTACAATGAGCAGTTCTTC.

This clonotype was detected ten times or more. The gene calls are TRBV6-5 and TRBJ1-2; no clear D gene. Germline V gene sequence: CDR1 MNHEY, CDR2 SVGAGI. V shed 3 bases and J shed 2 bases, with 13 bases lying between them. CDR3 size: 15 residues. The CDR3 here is CASSYTVRANYGYTF. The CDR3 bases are TGTGCCAGCAGTTATACAGTCCGAGCCAACTATGGCTACACCTTC.

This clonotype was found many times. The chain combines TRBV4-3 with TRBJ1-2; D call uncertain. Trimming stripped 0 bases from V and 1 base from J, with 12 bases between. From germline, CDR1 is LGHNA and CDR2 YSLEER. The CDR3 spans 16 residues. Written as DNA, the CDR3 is TGCGCCAGCAGCCAAGAATGGCAGATGCTTAACTATGGCTACACCTTC. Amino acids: CASSQEWQMLNYGYTF.

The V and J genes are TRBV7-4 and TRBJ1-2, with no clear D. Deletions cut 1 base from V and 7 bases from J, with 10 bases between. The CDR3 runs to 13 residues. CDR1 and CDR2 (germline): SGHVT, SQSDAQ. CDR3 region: CASSLDTPSGYTF. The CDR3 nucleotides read TGTGCCAGCAGCTTAGACACGCCGTCTGGCTACACCTTC.

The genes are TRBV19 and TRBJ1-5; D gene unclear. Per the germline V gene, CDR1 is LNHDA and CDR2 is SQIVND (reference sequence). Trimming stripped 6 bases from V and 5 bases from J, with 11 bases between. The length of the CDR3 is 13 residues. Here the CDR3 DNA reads TGTGCCAGTAGGTCCGACCGAGATCAGCCCCAGCATTTT. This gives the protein CASRSDRDQPQHF.

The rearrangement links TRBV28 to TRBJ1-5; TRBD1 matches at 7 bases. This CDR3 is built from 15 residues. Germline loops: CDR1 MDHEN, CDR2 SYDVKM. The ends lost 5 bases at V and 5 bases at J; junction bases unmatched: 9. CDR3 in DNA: TGTGCCAGCAGTCTACGACAGGGATCCCATCAGCCCCAGCATTTT. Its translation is CASSLRQGSHQPQHF.

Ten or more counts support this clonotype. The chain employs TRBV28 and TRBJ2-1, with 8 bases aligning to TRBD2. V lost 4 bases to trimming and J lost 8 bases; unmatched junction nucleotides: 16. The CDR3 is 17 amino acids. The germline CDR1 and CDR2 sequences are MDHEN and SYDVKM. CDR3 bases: TGTGCCAGCAGTTCCCTTTTAGGGCGGGAGGCCAGGGATGAGCAGTTCTTC. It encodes CASSSLLGREARDEQFF.

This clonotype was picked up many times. The DNA for the CDR3 is TGTGCCAGCAGTTTAAGAGACATTCAGTACTTC. Its translation is CASSLRDIQYF. The V and J genes are TRBV28 and TRBJ2-4; unclear D gene. The CDR3 is 11 amino acids. Germline CDR1 and CDR2: MDHEN and SYDVKM. Trimming left V 2 bases short and J 8 bases short, with 4 bases between.

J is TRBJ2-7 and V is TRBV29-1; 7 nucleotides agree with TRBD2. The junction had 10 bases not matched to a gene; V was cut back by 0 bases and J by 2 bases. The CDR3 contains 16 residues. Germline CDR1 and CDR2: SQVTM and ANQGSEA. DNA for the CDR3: TGCAGCGTTGAAGATCCGCGGGGGACTTATACCTACGAGCAGTACTTC. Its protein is CSVEDPRGTYTYEQYF.

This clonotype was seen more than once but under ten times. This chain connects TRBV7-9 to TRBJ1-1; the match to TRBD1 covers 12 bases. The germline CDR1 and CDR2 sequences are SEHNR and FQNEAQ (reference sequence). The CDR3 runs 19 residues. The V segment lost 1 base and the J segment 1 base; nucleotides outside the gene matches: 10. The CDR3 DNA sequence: TGTGCCAGCAGCTTAGGGTTAGGGACAGGGGGCGCCGGGAACACTGAAGCTTTCTTT. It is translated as CASSLGLGTGGAGNTEAFF.

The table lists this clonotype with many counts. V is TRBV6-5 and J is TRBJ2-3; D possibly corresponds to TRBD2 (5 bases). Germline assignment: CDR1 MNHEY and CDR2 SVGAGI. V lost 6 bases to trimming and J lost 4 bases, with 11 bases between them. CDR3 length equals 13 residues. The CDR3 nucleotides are TGTGCCAGCAGGCTAGCATCTGCAGATACGCAGTATTTT. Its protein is CASRLASADTQYF.

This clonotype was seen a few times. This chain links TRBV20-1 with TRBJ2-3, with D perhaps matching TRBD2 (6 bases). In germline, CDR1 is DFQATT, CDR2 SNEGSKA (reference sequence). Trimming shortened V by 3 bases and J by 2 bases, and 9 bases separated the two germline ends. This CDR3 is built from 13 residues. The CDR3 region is CSARGTFTDTQYF. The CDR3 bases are TGCAGTGCTAGGGGGACTTTCACAGATACGCAGTATTTT.

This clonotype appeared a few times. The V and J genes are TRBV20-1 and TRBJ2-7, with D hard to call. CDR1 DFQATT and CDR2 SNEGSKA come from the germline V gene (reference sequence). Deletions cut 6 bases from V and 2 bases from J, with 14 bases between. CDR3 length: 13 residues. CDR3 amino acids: CSAPGDMTYEQYF. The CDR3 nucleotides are TGCAGTGCCCCCGGCGACATGACCTACGAGCAGTACTTC.

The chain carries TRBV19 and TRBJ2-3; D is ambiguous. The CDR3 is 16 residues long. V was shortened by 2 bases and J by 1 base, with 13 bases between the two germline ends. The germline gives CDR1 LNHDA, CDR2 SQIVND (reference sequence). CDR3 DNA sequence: TGTGCCAGTAGTATATTAAAACGTAAGGGCACAGATACGCAGTATTTT. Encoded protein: CASSILKRKGTDTQYF.

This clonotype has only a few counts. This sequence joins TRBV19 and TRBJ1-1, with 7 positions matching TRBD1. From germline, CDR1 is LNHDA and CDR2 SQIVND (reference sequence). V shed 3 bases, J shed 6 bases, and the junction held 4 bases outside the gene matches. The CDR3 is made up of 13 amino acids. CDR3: CASSIRDSSEAFF. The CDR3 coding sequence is TGTGCCAGTAGTATTCGGGACAGTTCTGAAGCTTTCTTT.